The 17 T cell receptor beta chains reported below all come from one sample, sequenced in a study of blood T cells in healthy people across ages. Primers used in a second PCR of roughly 6 to 12 cycles were a sample-barcoded 5' primer and a J-beta primer mix. TCRdb passed the 5' RACE reads through MiXCR, listing each CDR3 protein once. The sample includes roughly 680,000 distinct CDR3 sequences, 20% to 25% of them seen just once. The sequencing sample was made of blood. These receptors all come from a man aged 70-80 years in good health.

The V call is TRBV12-3 or TRBV12-4, the J call TRBJ2-3; 7 bases map to TRBD2. The CDR3 covers 16 residues. With V trimmed by 4 bases and J by 0 bases, 7 bases remained unmatched. CDR3 DNA: TGTGCCAGCAGTTCTAGGCTAGCGGTGAGCACAGATACGCAGTATTTT. It specifies CASSSRLAVSTDTQYF.

This chain connects TRBV20-1 to TRBJ2-3; 8 bases match TRBD2. V gave up 4 bases and J gave up 3 bases; unmatched junction bases: 9. Germline V gives CDR1 DFQATT, CDR2 SNEGSKA (reference sequence). The CDR3 loop spans 15 amino acids. DNA of the CDR3: TGCAGTGCTACCCGAGCGGGAGTGGGTACAGATACGCAGTATTTT. Translated: CSATRAGVGTDTQYF.

This clonotype was found many times. J is TRBJ2-4 and V is TRBV11-2, with D perhaps TRBD1 (5 bases). The CDR3 runs to 15 residues. Germline CDR1 SGHAT, CDR2 FQNNGV. With 2 bases removed from V and 1 base from J, the gap between germline ends came to 9 bases. The CDR3 sequence: CASSLTGRAKNIQYF. CDR3 coding DNA: TGTGCCAGCAGCTTAACAGGAAGGGCCAAAAACATTCAGTACTTC.

The chain combines TRBV6-5 with TRBJ1-2; no firm D call. The germline V and J ends were trimmed by 0 bases and 0 bases, with 5 bases remaining between them. CDR1 is MNHEY and CDR2 is SVGAGI in the germline V gene. CDR3 length equals 14 residues. The CDR3 loop reads CASSYSRANYGYTF. The CDR3 nucleotides read TGTGCCAGCAGTTACTCGAGGGCTAACTATGGCTACACCTTC.

This clonotype was seen ten or more times. The genes are TRBV27 and TRBJ2-7; 10 bases agree with TRBD2. This CDR3 comprises 17 residues. J was trimmed by 1 base and V by 4 bases; bases with no gene match: 10. Germline V gene sequence: CDR1 MNHEY, CDR2 SMNVEV (reference sequence). The CDR3 is CASSSRWTSGGSYEQYF. The CDR3 DNA sequence: TGTGCCAGCAGTTCCCGGTGGACTAGCGGAGGATCCTACGAGCAGTACTTC.

This clonotype turned up a few times. CDR3 in DNA: TGTGCCAGCAGTGAGGTCTACGAACGGACCCAGTACTTC. Protein product: CASSEVYERTQYF. V usage is TRBV6-1 and J usage is TRBJ2-5; the D is unclear. CDR1 and CDR2 from the germline V gene are MNHNS and SASEGT. V was cut by 3 bases and J by 7 bases, with 12 bases left in between. CDR3 length: 13 residues.

This clonotype was observed a handful of times. The J gene is TRBJ2-3, the V gene TRBV4-1; 8 bases map to TRBD2. Germline V CDR1 and CDR2: MGHRA, YSYEKL. The trim removed 0 bases at V and 0 bases at J, leaving 11 bases unmatched. The CDR3 runs 19 residues. The CDR3 DNA reads TGCGCCAGCAGCCAAGATGGGGCGGGAGGCCCAACTAGCACAGATACGCAGTATTTT. Its protein is CASSQDGAGGPTSTDTQYF.

Comments on this clonotype: This may come from a read error, since a much larger clone is one base off. The chain recombines TRBV7-9 with TRBJ2-3; 10 bases align to TRBD1. CDR3 length: 16 residues. Germline assignment: CDR1 SEHNR and CDR2 FQNEAQ (reference sequence). The CDR3 region is CASSEGQGVRTDAQYF. CDR3 coding DNA: TGTGCCAGCAGCGAAGGACAGGGGGTTCGGACAGATGCGCAGTATTTT.

This clonotype was observed many times. The chain recombines TRBV14 with TRBJ2-5, with 10 bases matching TRBD2. Trimming at V came to 1 base and at J to 5 bases, leaving 4 bases not matched to a gene. The germline CDR1 and CDR2 sequences are SGHDN and FVKESK. The CDR3 loop spans 15 amino acids. CDR3 sequence (DNA): TGTGCCAGCAGCCAAGGGGGACTAGCGACGGAGACCCAGTACTTC. Residues: CASSQGGLATETQYF.

This rearrangement joins TRBV27 to TRBJ1-2, with D possibly matching TRBD1 (6 bases). The V gene's germline CDR1 is MNHEY and CDR2 SMNVEV (reference sequence). V was trimmed by 0 bases and J by 7 bases, leaving 15 bases between them. CDR3 size: 15 residues. The DNA for the CDR3 is TGTGCCAGCAGTTTATCGGGGGCATCGACTATTGGCTACACCTTC. It codes for CASSLSGASTIGYTF.

This clonotype turned up a few times. The V gene is TRBV20-1, the J gene TRBJ2-7; D possibly corresponds to TRBD2 (6 bases). Trimming left V 5 bases short and J 4 bases short, with 15 bases between. This CDR3 comprises 13 residues. Germline loops: CDR1 DFQATT, CDR2 SNEGSKA (reference sequence). The CDR3 sequence is CSALPGAAYEQYF. The DNA of the CDR3 is TGCAGTGCTCTCCCGGGAGCAGCGTACGAGCAGTACTTC.

This clonotype was recorded once. The chain recombines TRBV5-6 with TRBJ2-5; 12 nucleotides match TRBD2. TRBJ2-1 matches the DNA end more closely, so the J call is doubtful. Germline V lookup: CDR1 SGHDT, CDR2 YYEEEE. The CDR3 length is 16 residues. The CDR3 DNA follows: TGTGCCAGCAGCTTGTTAACTAGCGGGAGGTTGGGTGAGCAGTTCTTC. Amino acids: CASSLLTSGRLGEQFF.

This clonotype was recorded at least ten times. The chain couples TRBV15 to TRBJ2-3, with D possibly matching TRBD1 (6 bases). Looked up from germline, CDR1 is LNHNV and CDR2 is YYDKDF (reference sequence). V was cut by 7 bases and J by 0 bases, with 14 bases left in between. The CDR3 sequence is 15 residues long. The CDR3 coding sequence is TGTGCCACCACCAGGGGTGTGGACAGCACAGATACGCAGTATTTT. Translated: CATTRGVDSTDTQYF.

This chain uses TRBV6-5 with TRBJ1-1; TRBD1 matches at 8 bases. Germline V gene sequence: CDR1 MNHEY, CDR2 SVGAGI. This CDR3 contains 17 residues. Trimming cost V 0 bases and J 5 bases; bases outside gene matches: 11. The CDR3 nucleotides are TGTGCCAGCAGTTACTCAAACAACGGACAGGGCGAGACTGAAGCTTTCTTT. It is translated as CASSYSNNGQGETEAFF.

The chain has TRBV7-8 and TRBJ1-3; perhaps TRBD1 as D (5 bases). Trimming removed 5 bases at V and 2 bases at J, with 10 bases between. The CDR3 loop spans 14 amino acids. CDR1 SGHVS and CDR2 FQNEAQ come from the germline V gene. The CDR3 loop is CASSVGTAGNTIYF. The CDR3 region has the DNA TGTGCCAGCAGCGTCGGGACCGCTGGAAACACCATATATTTT.

CDR3 nucleotides: TGTGCCAGCAGCCAAGACGACAGGGGAGTCTACAATGAGCAGTTCTTC. It encodes CASSQDDRGVYNEQFF. The chain uses TRBV3-1 and TRBJ2-1, with TRBD1 identical over 8 bases. CDR3 length equals 16 residues. The germline V gene has CDR1 LGHDT and CDR2 YNNKEL (reference sequence). Trimming cost V 0 bases and J 3 bases; bases outside gene matches: 4.

This chain links TRBV9 with TRBJ2-3; no definite D call. Germline CDR1 SGDLS, CDR2 YYNGEE. The V end lost 3 bases, the J end lost 6 bases, and 11 bases lay between the germline ends. This CDR3 is built from 13 residues. The CDR3 loop reads CASSARPIDTQYF. The CDR3 DNA sequence: TGTGCCAGCAGCGCGCGGCCAATCGATACGCAGTATTTT.